The present T cell receptor (beta chain) was sequenced within a study of blood T cells in healthy people across ages (dated by TCRdb to between 2014 and 2017). Looking at the study overall: In model experiments, roughly one uniquely barcoded TCR beta cDNA molecule per two T cells was captured by template switching. To track age-related changes in TCR beta repertoire diversity, the study relied on deep sequencing normalized with unique cDNA molecular identifiers. The donors were divided into four age groups: young (average around 16 years), middle-aged (about 40), aged (under 70) and long-lived (about 84). Donors of different ages were randomly distributed across sequencing lanes to avoid experimental bias. The study analyzed two additional independent replicas of 1 million unique cDNA reads from the same blood draw for two donors, one aged 18 to 29 and one aged 80 or older. What the research found in general, with its limitations: The long-lived group showed more naive CD4+ T cells, fewer expanded clones and increased TCR diversity than the aged group, suggesting age selection. The percentage of naive T cells measured by flow cytometry correlated strongly with observed TCR beta diversity. Because the CMV infection status of the donors was unknown, age-related changes in expanded clonotypes may potentially have been confounded. Since profiling was done on bulk unsorted PBMCs, naive and antigen-experienced compartments could not be conclusively compared. Estimates of total diversity from one million sequenced T cells were regarded as lower bounds and underestimates. Observed TCR beta diversity per million T cells fell roughly linearly with age, and a significant reduction was already apparent by age roughly 40.

The V end gives up 3 bases and the J end 2 bases, leaving 10 bases in the junction not matched to a gene. CDR1 and CDR2 were assigned from the germline V gene as SNHLY and FYNNEI. From the cysteine up to the phenylalanine, the CDR3 has a length of 18 residues. Only the CDR3 DNA is retained, 54 bases long and in frame from the first base. Donors were under 40 systemically healthy Caucasian individuals from Russia aged 6 to 90 years. Each donor gave ten milliliters of peripheral blood, collected into EDTA-treated Vacutainer tubes. Ficoll-Paque density-gradient centrifugation was used to isolate PBMCs, with at least 6 million per sample. Total RNA, at least 6 micrograms per sample, was extracted from PBMCs with Trizol reagent. Naive CD45RAhigh/CD27high T cell percentages were measured by flow cytometry on a PBMC aliquot from every donor. The method was 5' RACE. Sequencing took place on an Illumina HiSeq 2500. A second PCR of roughly 7 to 12 cycles was performed with a sample-barcoded 5' primer and a J-beta primer mix. A unique molecular identifier was introduced onto each TCR beta cDNA molecule by a template-switch 5' adaptor carrying 12 random nucleotides. At least 3 million CDR3-containing paired-end reads were obtained from each sample. First-strand cDNA was synthesized from all RNA with the Mint cDNA synthesis kit, primed by a TRBC-specific oligonucleotide. Following uracil-DNA glycosylase treatment, a first 18-cycle PCR with universal primers M1SS and BC2_uni_R was performed on all cDNA. On the authors' methods: Normalization of each sample was performed by random selection of 1 million high-quality reads, each carrying a distinct molecular identifier. Reads with shared molecular identifiers were discarded instead of being binned into consensus sequences. CDR3 identification, clonotype clustering and error correction used MiTCR with a Q25 quality threshold and the strictest error-elimination algorithm. A nonparametric unseen species model using Euler transformation provided a lower-bound estimate of total TCR beta diversity. TCRdb trimmed the raw reads at Q25, called clones with MiXCR and kept productive beta chains. Each CDR3 protein gets just one entry, which takes the most common genes and DNA from the rows behind it. It is TCRdb's table, rather than the study itself, that gives the V and J calls and clone size. Within this sample are about 1.8 million distinct CDR3 sequences, with just under 50% of them counted one time only. Clones ranked in the top ten supply approximately 2% of the sample.

Comment on this clonotype: Its antigen target is currently unknown. No base quality information exists; no much larger clone differs at one position.

This chain is built from TRBV2 and TRBJ2-5; a stretch of 12 junction bases matches TRBD2. The origin of this receptor is a woman between 40 and 55 years old in good health. Sequencing was carried out using blood. The CDR3 region has the sequence CASSDSSLAGGIQETQYF. The DNA sequence follows: TGTGCCAGCAGTGACAGTTCACTAGCGGGGGGCATACAAGAGACCCAGTACTTC.